What follows are 10 T cell receptor beta chains derived from one specimen sequenced in a study of response to subunit inactivated influenza vaccine. TCRdb analysed the RT-PCR reads with MiXCR anew, one entry per CDR3 protein. There are roughly 570,000 distinct CDR3 sequences in the sample; over 10% occur only once, and around 14% lies in the top ten. The material was PBMCs from blood, obtained 45 days after vaccination. These receptors all stem from a man between 50 and 59 years old who received an inactivated influenza vaccine.

This clonotype was detected a few times. The chain uses TRBV20-1 and TRBJ1-1; 10 positions match TRBD1. V was pared by 5 bases and J by 4 bases, with 7 bases of the junction left unmatched. From germline, CDR1 is DFQATT and CDR2 SNEGSKA (reference sequence). CDR3 size: 14 residues. The CDR3 region is CSAAWTGGITEAFF. The DNA for the CDR3 is TGCAGTGCTGCTTGGACAGGGGGGATCACTGAAGCTTTCTTT.

This clonotype was detected a few times. The V call is TRBV6-1, the J call TRBJ2-1; 7 positions agree with TRBD2. The CDR3 sequence is 13 residues long. Germline values: CDR1 MNHNS, CDR2 SASEGT. Losses at the gene ends were 1 base for V and 10 bases for J; bases not matched to a gene: 4. The CDR3 is CASSEGLAREQFF. The CDR3, as DNA: TGTGCCAGCAGTGAAGGACTAGCCAGAGAGCAGTTCTTC.

This clonotype appeared many times. The V and J genes are TRBV29-1 and TRBJ2-1, with D perhaps matching TRBD2 (5 bases). Germline V gene data show CDR1 as SQVTM and CDR2 as ANQGSEA. V lost 1 base to trimming and J lost 5 bases, with 18 bases between them. This CDR3 comprises 16 residues. CDR3 coding DNA: TGCAGCGTTGAAGCGGTATCGGGGAACGGAAACAATGAGCAGTTCTTC. Translated, it gives CSVEAVSGNGNNEQFF.

This clonotype has a count of ten or more. The rearrangement uses TRBV5-6 and TRBJ1-1, with D maybe TRBD1 (5 bases). Germline V lookup: CDR1 SGHDT, CDR2 YYEEEE. The length of the CDR3 is 13 residues. With 2 bases removed from V and 4 bases from J, the gap between germline ends came to 9 bases. The CDR3 nucleotides read TGTGCCAGCAGCTTTGAAGGGGTCACTGAAGCTTTCTTT. Translated: CASSFEGVTEAFF. Variable domain in full (rest from reference TRBV5-6 and TRBJ1-1): DAGVTQSPTHLIKTRGQQVTLRCSPKSGHDTVSWYQQALGQGPQFIFQYYEEEERQRGNFPDRFSGHQFPNYSSELNVNALLLGDSALYLCASSFEGVTEAFFGQGTRLTVV.

This chain joins TRBV4-2 and TRBJ1-2; D is ambiguous. Trimming took off 10 bases at V and 7 bases at J, with 22 bases between the two ends. CDR1 is LGHNA and CDR2 is YNFKEQ in the germline V gene. This CDR3 contains 14 residues. This CDR3 is CAMGPDRRRCGYTF. The CDR3 DNA is TGTGCCATGGGCCCCGACCGCCGCCGCTGTGGCTACACCTTC.

The CDR3: CAWSLGGDEQFF. CDR3 DNA: TGTGCCTGGAGTCTCGGGGGAGATGAGCAGTTCTTC. The J gene is TRBJ2-1, the V gene TRBV30, with a tentative D call TRBD2 (6 bases). This CDR3 is 12 amino acids long. Per germline, CDR1 GTSNPN and CDR2 SVGIG (reference sequence). Trimming took 2 bases from V and 8 from J, leaving 10 bases between them.

To note about this clonotype: One end of the junction is discordant with germline, which a read error may explain. CDR3 bases: TGCTGTGCTAGATCGGGACTAGCGGGGCCCAATGAGCAGTTCTTC. It translates to CCARSGLAGPNEQFF. The V gene is TRBV20-1, the J gene TRBJ2-1, with 13 positions matching TRBD2. Germline CDR1 is DFQATT and CDR2 is SNEGSKA (reference sequence). This CDR3 region has 15 residues.

The sample holds a few counts of this clonotype. The rearrangement uses TRBV11-2 and TRBJ2-5; D might be TRBD1 (7 bases). V lost 5 bases and J 0 bases, leaving 16 bases between the germline ends. The CDR3 covers 16 residues. Germline lookup yields CDR1 SGHAT and CDR2 FQNNGV. In DNA, the CDR3 is TGTGCCAGCAGCCCGGGGGACAGACCTTACCAAGAGACCCAGTACTTC. Its protein product is CASSPGDRPYQETQYF.

Ten or more counts support this clonotype. CDR3 sequence reads: CASSTASGPYEQYF. The DNA of the CDR3 is TGTGCCAGCAGTACGGCTAGCGGCCCCTACGAGCAGTACTTC. The chain links TRBV27 to TRBJ2-7; 7 bases are shared with TRBD2. The CDR3 loop spans 14 amino acids. The ends lost 5 bases at V and 2 bases at J; junction bases unmatched: 6. Germline CDR1 reads MNHEY; CDR2 reads SMNVEV (reference sequence).

The chain has TRBV5-1 and TRBJ1-4; 8 positions agree with TRBD1. The CDR3 has 13 amino acids. Germline V CDR1 and CDR2: SGHRS, YFSETQ. V shed 5 bases, J shed 8 bases, and the junction held 5 bases outside the gene matches. This chain's CDR3 is CASRQGQGEKLFF. In DNA form, the CDR3 reads TGCGCCAGCAGGCAAGGACAGGGAGAAAAACTGTTTTTT.